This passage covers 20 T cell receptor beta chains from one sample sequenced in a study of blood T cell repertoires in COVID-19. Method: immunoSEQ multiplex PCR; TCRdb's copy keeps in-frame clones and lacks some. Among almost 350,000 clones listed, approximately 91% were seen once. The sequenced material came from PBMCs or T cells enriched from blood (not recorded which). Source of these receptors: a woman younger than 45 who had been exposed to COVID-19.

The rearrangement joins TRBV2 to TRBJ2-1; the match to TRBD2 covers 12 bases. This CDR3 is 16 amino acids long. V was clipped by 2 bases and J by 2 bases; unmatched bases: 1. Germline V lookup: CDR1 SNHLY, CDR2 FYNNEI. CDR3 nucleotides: TGTGCCAGCAGTGAATCTAGCGGGAGGGCCTACAATGAGCAGTTCTTC. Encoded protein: CASSESSGRAYNEQFF.

In nucleotides, the CDR3 is TGTGCCAGCAGCGTAGGAGGAAGGGGAGAGACCCAGTACTTC. Amino acids: CASSVGGRGETQYF. The chain couples TRBV9 to TRBJ2-5; maybe TRBD1 (5 bases). Germline-derived CDR1 and CDR2 are SGDLS and YYNGEE. There are 14 residues in the CDR3. Trimming left V 0 bases short and J 4 bases short, with 10 bases between.

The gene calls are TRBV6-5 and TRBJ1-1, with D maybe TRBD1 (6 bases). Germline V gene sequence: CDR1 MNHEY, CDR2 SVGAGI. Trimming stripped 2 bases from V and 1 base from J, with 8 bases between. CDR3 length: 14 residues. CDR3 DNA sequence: TGTGCCAGCAGTTACCGGGGGGCGAACACTGAAGCTTTCTTT. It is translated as CASSYRGANTEAFF.

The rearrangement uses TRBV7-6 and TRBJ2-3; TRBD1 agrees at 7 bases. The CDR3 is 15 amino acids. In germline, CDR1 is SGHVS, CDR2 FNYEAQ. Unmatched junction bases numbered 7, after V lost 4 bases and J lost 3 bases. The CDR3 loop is CASSSAYRGTDTQYF. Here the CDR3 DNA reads TGTGCCAGCAGCTCAGCTTACAGGGGTACAGATACGCAGTATTTT.

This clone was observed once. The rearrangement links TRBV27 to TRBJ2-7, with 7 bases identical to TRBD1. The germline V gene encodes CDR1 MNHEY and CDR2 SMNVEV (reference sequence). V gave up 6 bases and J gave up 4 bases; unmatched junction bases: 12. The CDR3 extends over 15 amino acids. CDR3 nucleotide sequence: TGTGCCAGCAGCCTTGGAAGGGACAGAGCATACGAGCAGTACTTC. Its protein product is CASSLGRDRAYEQYF.

For the CDR3, the DNA is TGTGCCAGTAGTATAGCTCACGGGAATCGCTACGAGCAGTACTTC. This codes for CASSIAHGNRYEQYF. The rearrangement uses TRBV19 and TRBJ2-7, with D maybe TRBD2 (5 bases). The ends were cut back, 1 base at V and 3 bases at J, with 13 bases in the middle. Germline CDR1 and CDR2: LNHDA and SQIVND (reference sequence). The CDR3 is 15 amino acids.

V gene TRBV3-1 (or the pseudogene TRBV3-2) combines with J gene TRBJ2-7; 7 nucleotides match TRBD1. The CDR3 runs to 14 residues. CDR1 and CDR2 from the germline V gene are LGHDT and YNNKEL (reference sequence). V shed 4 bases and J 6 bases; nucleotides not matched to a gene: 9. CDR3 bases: TGTGCCAGCAGCCTCCGGGACAGTGCAGGCGAGCAGTACTTC. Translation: CASSLRDSAGEQYF.

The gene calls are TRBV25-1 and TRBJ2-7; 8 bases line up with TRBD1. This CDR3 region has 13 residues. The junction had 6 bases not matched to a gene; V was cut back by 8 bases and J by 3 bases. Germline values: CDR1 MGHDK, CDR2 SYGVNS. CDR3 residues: CASSRGPGYEQYF. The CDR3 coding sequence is TGTGCCAGCTCCAGGGGGCCTGGCTACGAGCAGTACTTC.

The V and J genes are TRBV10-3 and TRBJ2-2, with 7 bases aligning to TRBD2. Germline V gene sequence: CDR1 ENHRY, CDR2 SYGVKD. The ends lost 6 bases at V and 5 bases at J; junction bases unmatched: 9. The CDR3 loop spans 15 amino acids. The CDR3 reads CAIRSTSLGTGELFF. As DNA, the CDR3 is TGTGCCATCAGGTCGACTAGCCTCGGGACCGGGGAGCTGTTTTTT.

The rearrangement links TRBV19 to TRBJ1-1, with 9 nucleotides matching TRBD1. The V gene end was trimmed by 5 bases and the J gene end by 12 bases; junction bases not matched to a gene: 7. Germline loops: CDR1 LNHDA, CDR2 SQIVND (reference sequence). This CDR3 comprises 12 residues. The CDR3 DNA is TGTGCCAGTAGTGTCGACAGGGGGATAACTTTCTTT. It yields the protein CASSVDRGITFF.

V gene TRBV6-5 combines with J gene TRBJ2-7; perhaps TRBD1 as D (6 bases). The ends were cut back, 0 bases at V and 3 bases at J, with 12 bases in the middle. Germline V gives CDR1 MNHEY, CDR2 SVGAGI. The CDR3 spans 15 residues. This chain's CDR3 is CASSYSIRDNYEQYF. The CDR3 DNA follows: TGTGCCAGCAGTTACTCGATCCGGGACAACTACGAGCAGTACTTC.

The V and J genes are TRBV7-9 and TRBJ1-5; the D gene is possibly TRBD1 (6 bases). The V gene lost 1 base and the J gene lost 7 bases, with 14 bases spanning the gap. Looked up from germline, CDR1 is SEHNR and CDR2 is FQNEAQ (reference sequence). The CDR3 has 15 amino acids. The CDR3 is CASSLGRQGHQPQHF. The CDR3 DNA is TGTGCCAGCAGCTTAGGTAGGCAGGGGCACCAGCCCCAGCATTTT.

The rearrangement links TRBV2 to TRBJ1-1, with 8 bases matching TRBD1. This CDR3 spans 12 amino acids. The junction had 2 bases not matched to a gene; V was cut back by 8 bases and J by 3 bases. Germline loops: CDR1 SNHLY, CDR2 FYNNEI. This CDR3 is CASGGQDTEAFF. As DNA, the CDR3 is TGTGCCAGCGGGGGACAGGACACTGAAGCTTTCTTT.

The CDR3 nucleotides are TGTGCCAGCAGCACAATGGAGACCCAGTACTTC. Translated, it gives CASSTMETQYF. This rearrangement joins TRBV12-3 or TRBV12-4 to TRBJ2-5; the D is unclear. This CDR3 is built from 11 residues. The V and J ends lost 6 bases and 5 bases respectively, with 7 bases between them.

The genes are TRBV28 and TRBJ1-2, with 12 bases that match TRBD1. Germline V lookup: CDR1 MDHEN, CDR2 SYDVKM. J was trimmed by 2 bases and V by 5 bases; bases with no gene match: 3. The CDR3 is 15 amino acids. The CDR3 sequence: CASSPGTGGNYGYTF. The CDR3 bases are TGTGCCAGCAGTCCCGGGACAGGGGGCAACTATGGCTACACCTTC.

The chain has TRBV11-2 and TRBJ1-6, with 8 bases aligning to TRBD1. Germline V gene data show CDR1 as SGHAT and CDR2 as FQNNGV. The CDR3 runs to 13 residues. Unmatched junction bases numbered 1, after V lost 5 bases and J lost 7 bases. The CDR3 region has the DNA TGTGCCAGCAGCCGGGACAGGAATTCACCCCTCCACTTT. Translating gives CASSRDRNSPLHF.

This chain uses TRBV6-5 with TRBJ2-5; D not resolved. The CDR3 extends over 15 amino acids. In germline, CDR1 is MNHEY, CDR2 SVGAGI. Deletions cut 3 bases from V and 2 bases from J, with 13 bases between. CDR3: CASSYPVSTQETQYF. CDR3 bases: TGTGCCAGCAGTTATCCCGTCTCAACACAAGAGACCCAGTACTTC.

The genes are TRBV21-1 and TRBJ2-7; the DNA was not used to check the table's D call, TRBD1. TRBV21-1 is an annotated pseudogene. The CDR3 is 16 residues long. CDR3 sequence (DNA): TGTGCCAGCAGCAAATGGAAACGGACAGGGGTGGGCGAGCAGTACTTC. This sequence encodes CASSKWKRTGVGEQYF.

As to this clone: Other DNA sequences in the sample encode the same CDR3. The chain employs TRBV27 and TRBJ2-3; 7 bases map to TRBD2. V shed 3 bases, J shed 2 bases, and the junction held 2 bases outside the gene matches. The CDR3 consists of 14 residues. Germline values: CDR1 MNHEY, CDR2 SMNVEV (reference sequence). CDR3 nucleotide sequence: TGTGCCAGCAGTTTGGCGGGAGTCACAGATACGCAGTATTTT. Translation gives CASSLAGVTDTQYF.

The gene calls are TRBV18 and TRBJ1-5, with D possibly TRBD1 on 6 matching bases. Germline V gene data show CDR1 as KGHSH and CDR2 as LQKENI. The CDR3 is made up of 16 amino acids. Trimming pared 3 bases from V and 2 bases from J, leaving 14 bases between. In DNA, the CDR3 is TGTGCCAGCTCACCGGATACAGGGATGGGCAATCAGCCCCAGCATTTT. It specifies CASSPDTGMGNQPQHF.